These 30 T cell receptor beta chains originate from one sample sequenced in a study of T cell responses to AZD1222 COVID-19 vaccine. Clones were sequenced by immunoSEQ multiplex PCR, and TCRdb holds only the in-frame ones, with some missing. The sample lists about 150,000 clones, more than 70% occurring once. Sample: peripheral blood, taken 28 days after the second AZD1222 dose. These receptors were collected from an adult who received the AZD1222 COVID-19 vaccine.

In this sample, this clone turned up once. The chain links TRBV30 to TRBJ1-1, with D perhaps matching TRBD1 (6 bases). V was trimmed by 5 bases and J by 0 bases, leaving 19 bases between them. Germline assignment: CDR1 GTSNPN and CDR2 SVGIG (reference sequence). The CDR3 is made up of 16 amino acids. CDR3 in DNA: TGTGCCTGGGCAACGGGGCAGGGGCCGATGAACACTGAAGCTTTCTTT. The encoded protein is CAWATGQGPMNTEAFF.

The CDR3 bases are TGCAGCGTTGAAGATTCCGGGCGGGATGGCTACACCTTC. It translates to CSVEDSGRDGYTF. J is TRBJ1-2 and V is TRBV29-1; D is undetermined. Germline values: CDR1 SQVTM, CDR2 ANQGSEA. The V end was cut by 0 bases, the J end by 6 bases, with 11 bases between. This CDR3 is 13 amino acids long.

V gene TRBV14 combines with J gene TRBJ1-6; a weak D match, TRBD1 (5 bases). The CDR3 is 15 amino acids. CDR1 and CDR2 (germline): SGHDN, FVKESK. V was clipped by 0 bases and J by 14 bases, with 17 bases between them. The CDR3 loop is CASSQEAGFLEALHF. The CDR3, as DNA: TGTGCCAGCAGCCAAGAGGCAGGGTTCCTAGAGGCCCTCCACTTT.

V is TRBV5-3 and J is TRBJ1-2; D remains unclear. TRBV5-3 is an ORF, with its function uncertain. Trimming cost V 4 bases and J 0 bases, with 10 bases left between them. This CDR3 has 14 amino acids. CDR3 DNA: TGTGCCAGAAGCCCCTGGCGAGCTAACTATGGCTACACCTTC. Amino acid sequence: CARSPWRANYGYTF.

CDR3 region: CASSPLAERTDTQYF. CDR3 bases: TGCGCCAGCAGCCCTTTAGCGGAACGCACAGATACGCAGTATTTT. This chain joins TRBV5-1 and TRBJ2-3; tentatively, D is TRBD2 (6 bases). The V end was cut by 4 bases, the J end by 1 base, with 13 bases between. Germline V lookup: CDR1 SGHRS, CDR2 YFSETQ. CDR3 size: 15 residues. The entire variable domain, with the rest obtained from reference TRBV5-1 and TRBJ2-3, is as follows: KAGVTQTPRYLIKTRGQQVTLSCSPISGHRSVSWYQQTPGQGLQFLFEYFSETQRNKGNFPGRFSGRQFSNSRSEMNVSTLELGDSALYLCASSPLAERTDTQYFGPGTRLTVL.

This chain uses TRBV6-2 or TRBV6-3 with TRBJ2-7; TRBD2 matches 10 bases. Germline V lookup: CDR1 MNHEY, CDR2 SVGEGT. This CDR3 is 17 amino acids long. The trim removed 0 bases at V and 2 bases at J, leaving 7 bases unmatched. CDR3 amino acids: CASSYSIPSGRPYEQYF. The DNA for the CDR3 is TGTGCCAGCAGTTACTCAATACCTAGCGGGAGACCCTACGAGCAGTACTTC.

The chain has TRBV19 and TRBJ2-3; no clear D. Germline V gene sequence: CDR1 LNHDA, CDR2 SQIVND (reference sequence). V was shortened by 4 bases and J by 6 bases, with 8 bases between the two germline ends. The CDR3 contains 12 residues. DNA for the CDR3: TGTGCCAGTAGTACGAGCTCGGATACGCAGTATTTT. It codes for CASSTSSDTQYF.

The chain employs TRBV29-1 and TRBJ2-7, with 10 positions matching TRBD2. Germline V gene sequence: CDR1 SQVTM, CDR2 ANQGSEA. CDR3 length: 14 residues. V trimming: 0 bases; J trimming: 5 bases; junction bases outside the gene matches: 4. Written as DNA, the CDR3 is TGCAGCGTTGAAGAGCTAGCGGGAGTACACGAGCAGTACTTC. It codes for CSVEELAGVHEQYF.

The chain employs TRBV25-1 and TRBJ1-5; TRBD1 is a possible D gene (5 bases). The CDR3 extends over 16 amino acids. The germline V gene encodes CDR1 MGHDK and CDR2 SYGVNS. Trimming shortened V by 2 bases and J by 0 bases, and 11 bases separated the two germline ends. The CDR3 protein is CASSERGGVSNQPQHF. DNA for the CDR3: TGTGCCAGCAGTGAAAGAGGAGGGGTTAGCAATCAGCCCCAGCATTTT. The variable domain in full, completed from reference TRBV25-1 and TRBJ1-5, reads EADIYQTPRYLVIGTGKKITLECSQTMGHDKMYWYQQDPGMELHLIHYSYGVNSTEKGDLSSESTVSRIRTEHFPLTLESARPSHTSQYLCASSERGGVSNQPQHFGDGTRLSIL.

The genes are TRBV5-1 and TRBJ2-2; 9 bases agree with TRBD2. This CDR3 comprises 15 residues. Trimming at V came to 7 bases and at J to 2 bases, leaving 6 bases not matched to a gene. Germline V gives CDR1 SGHRS, CDR2 YFSETQ. This chain's CDR3 is CASGGTSSNTGELFF. The CDR3 DNA is TGCGCCAGCGGAGGGACTAGCAGTAACACCGGGGAGCTGTTTTTT.

The chain carries TRBV27 and TRBJ2-1; D is possibly TRBD1 (6 bases). This CDR3 has 13 residues. Germline-derived CDR1 and CDR2 are MNHEY and SMNVEV (reference sequence). V lost 6 bases and J lost 7, with 13 bases in between. The CDR3 DNA sequence: TGTGCCAGCAGCATAACAGGGCGAAATGAGCAGTTCTTC. This codes for CASSITGRNEQFF.

The rearrangement joins TRBV25-1 to TRBJ1-1; unclear D gene. V dropped 2 bases and J dropped 4 bases, with 8 bases sitting between them. Per the germline V gene, CDR1 is MGHDK and CDR2 is SYGVNS. The CDR3 contains 13 residues. The chain's CDR3 is CASSEGGSTEAFF. The CDR3 nucleotides are TGTGCCAGCAGTGAAGGTGGATCCACTGAAGCTTTCTTT. Variable domain in full (rest from reference TRBV25-1 and TRBJ1-1): EADIYQTPRYLVIGTGKKITLECSQTMGHDKMYWYQQDPGMELHLIHYSYGVNSTEKGDLSSESTVSRIRTEHFPLTLESARPSHTSQYLCASSEGGSTEAFFGQGTRLTVV.

The chain has TRBV15 and TRBJ1-2, with 9 bases identical to TRBD1. CDR1 LNHNV and CDR2 YYDKDF come from the germline V gene (reference sequence). Trimming removed 8 bases from V and 0 bases from J; junction bases left unmatched: 7. This CDR3 has 15 residues. As DNA, the CDR3 is TGTGCCACCTCTGGACAGGGGTGGACTAACTATGGCTACACCTTC. Amino acid sequence: CATSGQGWTNYGYTF.

This rearrangement joins TRBV29-1 to TRBJ2-7; 14 nucleotides line up with TRBD2. The germline V gene has CDR1 SQVTM and CDR2 ANQGSEA. The CDR3 sequence is 16 residues long. J gave up 1 base and V 7 bases, and 9 bases lay outside the gene matches. The CDR3 DNA follows: TGCAGCGGACTGACCGGGACTAGCGGGAGATCCTACGAGCAGTACTTC. This translates into CSGLTGTSGRSYEQYF.

This clone has a single count. The genes are TRBV19 and TRBJ2-7; D remains unclear. Between the trimmed V and J ends, which lost 1 base and 0 bases, there was a span of 7 bases. Germline CDR1 is LNHDA and CDR2 is SQIVND (reference sequence). The CDR3 covers 14 residues. CDR3 sequence: CASSIGRVSYEQYF. CDR3 sequence (DNA): TGTGCCAGTAGTATAGGCCGGGTCTCCTACGAGCAGTACTTC.

J is TRBJ2-5 and V is TRBV7-8; a weak D match, TRBD1 (6 bases). The CDR3 has 15 residues. Trimming shortened V by 2 bases and J by 7 bases, and 17 bases separated the two germline ends. The germline V gene has CDR1 SGHVS and CDR2 FQNEAQ. As DNA, the CDR3 is TGTGCCAGCAGCTTAACGTCAGGGGACCTTCGGACCCAGTACTTC. This gives the protein CASSLTSGDLRTQYF.

V is TRBV11-2 and J is TRBJ1-4; no reliable D call. Trimming took off 8 bases at V and 7 bases at J, with 20 bases between the two ends. The CDR3 runs to 15 residues. Germline values: CDR1 SGHAT, CDR2 FQNNGV. The CDR3 loop reads CASSESSGLAEKLFF. CDR3 bases: TGTGCCAGCTCCGAAAGTTCAGGACTTGCTGAAAAACTGTTTTTT.

Only a few counts were recorded for this clone. The rearrangement joins TRBV5-1 to TRBJ2-7, with D unresolved. This CDR3 comprises 16 residues. V shed 0 bases and J shed 0 bases, with 13 bases lying between them. CDR1 SGHRS and CDR2 YFSETQ come from the germline V gene. The CDR3 is CASSLANQVNSYEQYF. In DNA form, the CDR3 reads TGCGCCAGCAGCTTGGCCAATCAGGTGAACTCCTACGAGCAGTACTTC.

This clone appeared once. This chain joins TRBV5-5 and TRBJ1-2; the D gene is possibly TRBD1 (6 bases). The CDR3 contains 15 residues. Germline-derived CDR1 and CDR2 are SGHKS and YYEKEE (reference sequence). With 1 base removed from V and 5 bases from J, the gap between germline ends came to 15 bases. This CDR3 reads CASSLRGALTYGYTF. CDR3 sequence (DNA): TGTGCCAGCAGCTTGAGGGGGGCCCTCACGTATGGCTACACCTTC.

J is TRBJ2-5 and V is TRBV5-8; a possible D gene is TRBD1 (6 bases). Germline values: CDR1 SGHTS, CDR2 YDEGEE. This CDR3 has 15 residues. Deletions cut 0 bases from V and 5 bases from J, with 14 bases between. CDR3 DNA: TGTGCCAGCAGCTTGGCGGCAGGGGTCCGGGAGACCCAGTACTTC. Translating gives CASSLAAGVRETQYF.

This clone was seen more than once but under ten times. The V call is TRBV4-3, the J call TRBJ2-7, with TRBD1 matching over 10 bases. The CDR3 is 16 amino acids. Germline values: CDR1 LGHNA, CDR2 YSLEER. V lost 3 bases, J lost 3 bases, and 8 bases stayed unmatched. The CDR3 sequence: CASSHSGTGEGYEQYF. In DNA, the CDR3 is TGCGCCAGCAGCCATTCCGGGACAGGGGAAGGCTACGAGCAGTACTTC.

This clone occurred a few times. The V gene is TRBV3-1 (or the pseudogene TRBV3-2), the J gene TRBJ2-1; the match to TRBD2 covers 10 bases. CDR1 LGHDT and CDR2 YNNKEL come from the germline V gene (reference sequence). This CDR3 is built from 15 residues. The V and J ends lost 4 bases and 7 bases, in that order; junction bases with no gene match: 7. The CDR3 DNA reads TGTGCCAGCAGCCCGCCGGGACTAGCGAAAAATGAGCAGTTCTTC. Translation: CASSPPGLAKNEQFF.

The chain combines TRBV10-2 with TRBJ2-1, with TRBD2 matching 9 bases. The CDR3 spans 17 residues. Germline CDR1 and CDR2: WSHSY and SAAADI. V shed 1 base, J shed 7 bases, and the junction held 11 bases outside the gene matches. CDR3 amino acids: CASSEFGGRASGNEQFF. For the CDR3, the DNA is TGCGCCAGCAGTGAGTTTGGCGGGAGGGCCTCCGGGAATGAGCAGTTCTTC.

The rearrangement joins TRBV5-1 to TRBJ1-1; D call uncertain. Looked up from germline, CDR1 is SGHRS and CDR2 is YFSETQ. The CDR3 is 16 amino acids. Trimming took 0 bases from V and 4 from J, leaving 16 bases between them. This CDR3 is CASSLESISRSTEAFF. CDR3 DNA: TGCGCCAGCAGCTTGGAATCAATATCCAGATCCACTGAAGCTTTCTTT.

The V and J genes are TRBV13 and TRBJ2-7, with 11 bases that match TRBD2. Germline CDR1 PRHDT, CDR2 FYEKMQ (reference sequence). The length of the CDR3 is 15 residues. The J segment lost 3 bases and the V segment lost 2 bases, leaving 3 bases of the junction unmatched. CDR3 bases: TGTGCCAGCAGCTTAACTAGCGGGAGTCTCTACGAGCAGTACTTC. Residues: CASSLTSGSLYEQYF.

The chain joins TRBV5-1 to TRBJ1-2; D is uncertain. This CDR3 is built from 13 residues. Per the germline V gene, CDR1 is SGHRS and CDR2 is YFSETQ. V lost 2 bases and J lost 4, with 9 bases in between. The CDR3 here is CASSFRSGYGYTF. The CDR3 DNA reads TGCGCCAGCAGCTTTAGGTCGGGCTATGGCTACACCTTC.

A note on this clone: A junction end diverges from the germline sequence, so it may reflect a read error. This chain joins TRBV6-2 or TRBV6-3 and TRBJ2-7; 10 nucleotides align to TRBD2. The CDR3 length is 16 residues. Per the germline V gene, CDR1 is MNHEY and CDR2 is SVGEGT. This CDR3 is CANSYSILAGPYEQYF. CDR3 DNA: TGTGCCAACAGTTACTCGATACTAGCGGGGCCCTACGAGCAGTACTTC.

The chain recombines TRBV29-1 with TRBJ1-6, with unresolved D. Trimming took 5 bases from V and 6 from J, leaving 11 bases between them. The CDR3 runs to 13 residues. Germline V gene sequence: CDR1 SQVTM, CDR2 ANQGSEA. The CDR3 nucleotides read TGCAGCGTTCAAATGGACGGTAATTCACCCCTCCACTTT. The encoded protein is CSVQMDGNSPLHF.

The V and J genes are TRBV7-2 and TRBJ1-6, with D tentatively TRBD1 (5 bases). With 5 bases removed from V and 4 bases from J, the gap between germline ends came to 12 bases. CDR3 size: 15 residues. Germline lookup yields CDR1 SGHTA and CDR2 FQGNSA. CDR3 nucleotides: TGTGCCAGCAGCCCACGGGGCGGGTATAATTCACCCCTCCACTTT. This gives the protein CASSPRGGYNSPLHF.

This rearrangement joins TRBV4-3 to TRBJ2-3, with 13 bases fitting TRBD2. V lost 4 bases and J lost 3; bases outside the gene matches: 7. Germline CDR1 LGHNA, CDR2 YSLEER. The CDR3 contains 17 residues. Here the CDR3 DNA reads TGCGCCAGCAGCCTCAGGACTAGCGGGAGTGAAACAGATACGCAGTATTTT. Protein: CASSLRTSGSETDTQYF.